The 21 T cell receptor beta chains below were found in one sample sequenced in a study of blood T cell repertoires in COVID-19. Clones were read by immunoSEQ multiplex PCR, and TCRdb kept only the in-frame ones, dropping some. Of approximately 300,000 clones detected, about nine tenths appear once; the ten largest clones hold around 9%. The sample comprised PBMCs or T cells enriched from blood (not recorded which). The receptor source for this set is a woman aged 25 to 39 who had recovered from COVID-19.

The chain uses TRBV7-2 and TRBJ2-5; maybe TRBD2 (6 bases). Germline CDR1 reads SGHTA; CDR2 reads FQGNSA. There are 14 residues in the CDR3. V was pared by 4 bases and J by 5 bases, with 14 bases between. The chain's CDR3 is CASSSYGSSETQYF. Written as DNA, the CDR3 is TGTGCCAGCAGCTCCTACGGGAGTTCGGAGACCCAGTACTTC.

J is TRBJ2-7 and V is TRBV11-2; 12 bases map to TRBD2. From germline, CDR1 is SGHAT and CDR2 FQNNGV. The CDR3 is made up of 17 amino acids. The junction had 12 bases not matched to a gene; V was cut back by 5 bases and J by 4 bases. Here the CDR3 DNA reads TGTGCCAGCAGCCCCGGACTAGCGGGATTGAGTAGATACGAGCAGTACTTC. Translated: CASSPGLAGLSRYEQYF.

The chain is built from TRBV18 and TRBJ2-7; 11 nucleotides line up with TRBD2. J lost 0 bases, V lost 3 bases, and 13 bases had no gene match. Germline CDR1 and CDR2: KGHSH and LQKENI. This CDR3 region has 19 residues. CDR3 in amino acids: CASSPYASGRSRVSYEQYF. In DNA, the CDR3 is TGTGCCAGCTCACCTTACGCTAGCGGGAGGTCCAGAGTCTCCTACGAGCAGTACTTC.

The J gene is TRBJ2-7, the V gene TRBV11-3; possible D gene TRBD1, 6 bases. Germline assignment: CDR1 SGHNT and CDR2 YENEEA. Trimming removed 2 bases from V and 3 bases from J, with 11 bases in between. The length of the CDR3 is 14 residues. In nucleotides, the CDR3 is TGTGCCAGCAGCTTACAGGGGTCCGACTACGAGCAGTACTTC. Amino acids: CASSLQGSDYEQYF. The complete variable domain, with remaining parts taken from reference TRBV11-3 and TRBJ2-7, reads EAGVVQSPRYKIIEKKQPVAFWCNPISGHNTLYWYLQNLGQGPELLIRYENEEAVDDSQLPKDRFSAERLKGVDSTLKIQPAELGDSAVYLCASSLQGSDYEQYFGPGTRLTVT.

The chain has TRBV6-6 and TRBJ2-2; weak D call: TRBD1 (5 bases). The CDR3 consists of 14 residues. Germline CDR1 is MNHNY and CDR2 is SVGAGI (reference sequence). V was pared by 5 bases and J by 4 bases, with 11 bases between. The CDR3 nucleotides are TGTGCCAGCAGTCCCCGACAGACCACCGGGGAGCTGTTTTTT. Its protein is CASSPRQTTGELFF.

This chain uses TRBV5-1 with TRBJ1-4; the D is unclear. Trimming shortened V by 0 bases and J by 5 bases, and 5 bases separated the two germline ends. Germline V lookup: CDR1 SGHRS, CDR2 YFSETQ. CDR3 length: 13 residues. CDR3 residues: CASSLGQNEKLFF. The CDR3, as DNA: TGCGCCAGCAGCTTGGGGCAGAATGAAAAACTGTTTTTT.

The chain has TRBV19 and TRBJ2-1; tentatively, D is TRBD2 (6 bases). From germline, CDR1 is LNHDA and CDR2 SQIVND (reference sequence). The CDR3 runs to 15 residues. V lost 1 base and J lost 9, with 16 bases in between. CDR3 protein: CASSIVRDPEVEQFF. The CDR3 DNA reads as TGTGCCAGTAGTATAGTGCGGGACCCCGAGGTTGAGCAGTTCTTC. The variable domain in full, completed from reference TRBV19 and TRBJ2-1, reads DGGITQSPKYLFRKEGQNVTLSCEQNLNHDAMYWYRQDPGQGLRLIYYSQIVNDFQKGDIAEGYSVSREKKESFPLTVTSAQKNPTAFYLCASSIVRDPEVEQFFGPGTRLTVL.

The chain carries TRBV5-6 and TRBJ2-2; TRBD1 matches 8 bases. Germline V gives CDR1 SGHDT, CDR2 YYEEEE. After removal of 1 base from V and 3 bases from J, the junction contained 2 bases not matched to a gene. CDR3 length equals 15 residues. The CDR3 nucleotides are TGTGCCAGCAGCTTGACAGGGGGGTACACCGGGGAGCTGTTTTTT. Translation: CASSLTGGYTGELFF.

V is TRBV28 and J is TRBJ1-2, with 7 bases lining up with TRBD1. Per germline, CDR1 MDHEN and CDR2 SYDVKM. Trimming cost V 7 bases and J 2 bases; bases outside gene matches: 10. The CDR3 has 15 residues. CDR3 region: CASNLVQGRNYGYTF. The CDR3, as DNA: TGTGCCAGCAATCTTGTACAGGGGCGCAACTATGGCTACACCTTC.

The rearrangement joins TRBV18 to TRBJ2-3, with D possibly being TRBD1 (5 bases). The CDR3 runs to 15 residues. V lost 6 bases to trimming and J lost 5 bases, with 18 bases between them. Germline CDR1 KGHSH, CDR2 LQKENI. This CDR3 reads CASSHQGTRGDTQYF. In DNA form, the CDR3 reads TGTGCCAGCTCCCATCAGGGTACACGAGGAGATACGCAGTATTTT.

This clone was seen once. The rearrangement links TRBV28 to TRBJ1-2; 7 nucleotides match TRBD1. Trimming removed 8 bases from V and 8 bases from J; junction bases left unmatched: 14. CDR1 and CDR2 from the germline V gene are MDHEN and SYDVKM. The CDR3 is 14 residues long. The CDR3 DNA follows: TGTGCCAGCCGTAGCCCCCGGGACAGTGGGGGCTACACCTTC. It encodes CASRSPRDSGGYTF.

A remark on this clone: Other DNA sequences from this sample encode an identical CDR3 as well. The rearrangement links TRBV7-2 to TRBJ1-1, with D maybe TRBD1 (6 bases). The CDR3 spans 13 residues. Trimming left V 4 bases short and J 1 base short, with 7 bases between. CDR1 and CDR2 from the germline V gene are SGHTA and FQGNSA. CDR3 bases: TGTGCCAGCAGCTCACAGGGGAACACTGAAGCTTTCTTT. Its translation is CASSSQGNTEAFF.

This clone has only one observation. The chain has TRBV4-1 and TRBJ2-7; D remains unclear. CDR3 length: 16 amino acids. V lost 1 base to trimming and J lost 6 bases, with 19 bases between them. The germline V gene has CDR1 MGHRA and CDR2 YSYEKL. The CDR3 loop is CASSQVFLDGSGEQYF. The CDR3 region has the DNA TGCGCCAGCAGCCAAGTTTTCCTAGATGGTTCGGGCGAGCAGTACTTC.

The chain carries TRBV11-2 and TRBJ2-7; possible D gene TRBD2, 6 bases. Germline CDR1 reads SGHAT; CDR2 reads FQNNGV. V lost 6 bases, J lost 2 bases, and 17 bases lay in between. The CDR3 is 15 residues long. The CDR3 DNA is TGTGCCAGCAGTACAGTCGGGAGAGGAGCCTACGAGCAGTACTTC. Its translation: CASSTVGRGAYEQYF.

The CDR3 here is CASTLSPYRGQGGYTF. In DNA, the CDR3 is TGTGCCAGCACCCTCTCCCCATATAGGGGGCAGGGTGGCTACACCTTC. V and J are TRBV9 and TRBJ1-2; TRBD1 matches at 7 bases. J lost 7 bases, V lost 6 bases, and 18 bases had no gene match. From germline, CDR1 is SGDLS and CDR2 YYNGEE. The CDR3 runs 16 residues.

CDR3 in DNA: TGTGCCAGCAGTTGGCCCCGGGACAGGGATCAGCCCCAGCATTTT. This translates into CASSWPRDRDQPQHF. This sequence joins TRBV28 and TRBJ1-5; 9 nucleotides agree with TRBD1. The CDR3 runs 15 residues. V dropped 4 bases and J dropped 5; count of bases not matched to a gene: 6. The germline CDR1 and CDR2 sequences are MDHEN and SYDVKM.

V usage is TRBV6-5 and J usage is TRBJ2-7; maybe TRBD2 (6 bases). In germline, CDR1 is MNHEY, CDR2 SVGAGI. This CDR3 comprises 15 residues. Trimming pared 6 bases from V and 5 bases from J, leaving 20 bases between. The CDR3 sequence is CASRRLVVGGNEQYF. DNA for the CDR3: TGTGCCAGCAGACGATTAGTCGTCGGGGGAAACGAGCAGTACTTC.

The chain combines TRBV5-1 with TRBJ1-6, with D perhaps matching TRBD1 (5 bases). Germline CDR1 and CDR2: SGHRS and YFSETQ. Trimming cost V 4 bases and J 9 bases, with 26 bases left between them. The CDR3 loop spans 18 amino acids. The CDR3 DNA reads as TGCGCCAGCAGCCCTCCCCTTGGGATGGGGGGAACACGTTCACCCCTCCACTTT. Protein sequence: CASSPPLGMGGTRSPLHF. Drawing the rest from reference TRBV5-1 and TRBJ1-6, the complete variable domain is KAGVTQTPRYLIKTRGQQVTLSCSPISGHRSVSWYQQTPGQGLQFLFEYFSETQRNKGNFPGRFSGRQFSNSRSEMNVSTLELGDSALYLCASSPPLGMGGTRSPLHFGNGTRLTVT.

Only one count was recorded for this clone. The chain is built from TRBV27 and TRBJ1-5; D gene unclear. The CDR3 has 14 amino acids. Trimming cost V 4 bases and J 1 base, with 8 bases left between them. Germline values: CDR1 MNHEY, CDR2 SMNVEV (reference sequence). This CDR3 reads CASSWRVSNQPQHF. The CDR3, as DNA: TGTGCCAGCAGTTGGAGGGTAAGCAATCAGCCCCAGCATTTT.

The chain joins TRBV10-1 to TRBJ2-7; D remains ambiguous. The germline V and J ends were trimmed by 4 bases and 7 bases, with 11 bases remaining between them. The CDR3 is 12 residues long. CDR1 and CDR2 from the germline V gene are WNHNN and SYGVQD (reference sequence). The CDR3 sequence: CASSGTGWEQYF. In nucleotides, the CDR3 is TGCGCCAGCAGTGGCACTGGTTGGGAGCAGTACTTC.

The gene calls are TRBV3-1 (or the pseudogene TRBV3-2) and TRBJ2-7, with D perhaps TRBD2 (6 bases). Germline values: CDR1 LGHDT, CDR2 YNNKEL (reference sequence). The CDR3 is 13 amino acids. V lost 2 bases and J lost 7, with 12 bases in between. This CDR3 is CASSQRDSEEQYF. CDR3 coding DNA: TGTGCCAGCAGCCAACGGGACTCAGAGGAGCAGTACTTC.